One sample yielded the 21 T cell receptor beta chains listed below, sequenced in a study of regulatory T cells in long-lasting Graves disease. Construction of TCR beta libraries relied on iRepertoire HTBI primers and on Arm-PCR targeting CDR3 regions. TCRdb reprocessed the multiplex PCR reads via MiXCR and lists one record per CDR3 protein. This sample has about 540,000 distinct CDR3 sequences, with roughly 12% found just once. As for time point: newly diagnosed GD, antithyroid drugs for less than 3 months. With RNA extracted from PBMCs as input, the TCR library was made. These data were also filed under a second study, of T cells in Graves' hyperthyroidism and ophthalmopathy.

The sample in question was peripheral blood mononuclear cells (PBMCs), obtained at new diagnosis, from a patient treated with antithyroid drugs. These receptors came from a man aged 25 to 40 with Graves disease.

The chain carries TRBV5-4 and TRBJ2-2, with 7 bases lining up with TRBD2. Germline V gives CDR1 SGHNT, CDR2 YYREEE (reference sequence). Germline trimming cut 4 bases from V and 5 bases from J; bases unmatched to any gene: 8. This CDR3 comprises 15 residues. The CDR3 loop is CASSGAGVGTGELFF. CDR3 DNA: TGTGCCAGCAGCGGGGCGGGAGTAGGGACCGGGGAGCTGTTTTTT.

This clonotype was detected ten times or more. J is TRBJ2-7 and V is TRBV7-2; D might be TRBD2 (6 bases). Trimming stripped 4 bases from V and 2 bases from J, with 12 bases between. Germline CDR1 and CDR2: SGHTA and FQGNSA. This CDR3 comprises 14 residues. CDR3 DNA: TGTGCCAGCAGCTCTGACGGAGGGCCCTACGAGCAGTACTTC. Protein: CASSSDGGPYEQYF.

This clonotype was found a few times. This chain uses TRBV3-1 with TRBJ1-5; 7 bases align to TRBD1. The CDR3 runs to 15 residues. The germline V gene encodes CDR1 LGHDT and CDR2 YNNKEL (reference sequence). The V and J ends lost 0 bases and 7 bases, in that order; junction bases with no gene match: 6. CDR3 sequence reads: CASSQDPGGRQPQHF. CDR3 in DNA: TGTGCCAGCAGCCAAGATCCAGGGGGACGCCAGCCCCAGCATTTT.

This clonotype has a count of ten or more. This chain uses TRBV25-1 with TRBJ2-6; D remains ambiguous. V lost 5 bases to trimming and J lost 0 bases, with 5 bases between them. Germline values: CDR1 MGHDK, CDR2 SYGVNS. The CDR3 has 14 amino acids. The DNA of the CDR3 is TGTGCCAGCAGTAGTCTCTCTGGGGCCAACGTCCTGACTTTC. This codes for CASSSLSGANVLTF.

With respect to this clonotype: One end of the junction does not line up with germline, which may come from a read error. This CDR3 reads CANSLEGLAGLGEQFF. CDR3 coding DNA: TGCGCCAACAGCTTGGAAGGACTAGCGGGCCTGGGGGAGCAGTTCTTC. The gene calls are TRBV5-1 and TRBJ2-1, with 11 bases lining up with TRBD2. The CDR3 extends over 16 amino acids. CDR1 is SGHRS and CDR2 is YFSETQ in the germline V gene.

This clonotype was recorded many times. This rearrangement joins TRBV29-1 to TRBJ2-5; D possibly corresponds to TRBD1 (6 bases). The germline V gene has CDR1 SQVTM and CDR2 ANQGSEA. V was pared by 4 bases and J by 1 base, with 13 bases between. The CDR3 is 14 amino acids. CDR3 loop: CSVGRGTLQETQYF. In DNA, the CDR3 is TGCAGCGTTGGCAGGGGTACTCTCCAAGAGACCCAGTACTTC.

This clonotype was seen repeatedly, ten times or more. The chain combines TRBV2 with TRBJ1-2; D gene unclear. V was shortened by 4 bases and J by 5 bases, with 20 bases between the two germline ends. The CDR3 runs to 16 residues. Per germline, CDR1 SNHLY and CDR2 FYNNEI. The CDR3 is CASSANPRAPLYGYTF. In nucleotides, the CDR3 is TGTGCCAGCAGTGCCAATCCCCGGGCCCCCTTATATGGCTACACCTTC.

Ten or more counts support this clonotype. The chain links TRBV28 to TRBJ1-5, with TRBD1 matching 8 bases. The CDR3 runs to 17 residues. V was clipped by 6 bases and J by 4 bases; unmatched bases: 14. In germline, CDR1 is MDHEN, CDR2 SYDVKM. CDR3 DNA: TGTGCCAGCAGCCTATATGCACCGGGACAGGTAAATCAGCCCCAGCATTTT. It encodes CASSLYAPGQVNQPQHF.

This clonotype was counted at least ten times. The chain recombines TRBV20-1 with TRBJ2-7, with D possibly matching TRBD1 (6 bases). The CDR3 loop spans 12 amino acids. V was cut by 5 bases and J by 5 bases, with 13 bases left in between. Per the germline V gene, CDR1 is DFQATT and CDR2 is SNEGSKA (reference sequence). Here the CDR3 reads CSADRDNDEQYF. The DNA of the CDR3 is TGCAGTGCTGACCGGGACAACGACGAGCAGTACTTC.

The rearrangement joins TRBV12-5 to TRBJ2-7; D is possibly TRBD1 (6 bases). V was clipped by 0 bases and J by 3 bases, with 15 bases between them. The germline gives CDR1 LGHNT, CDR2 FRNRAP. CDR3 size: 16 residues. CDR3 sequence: CASGLVLRQGSYEQYF. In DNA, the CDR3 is TGTGCTAGTGGTTTGGTACTGCGTCAGGGGAGCTACGAGCAGTACTTC.

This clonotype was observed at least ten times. This CDR3 reads CASSFGQGLYEQYF. CDR3 sequence (DNA): TGTGCCAGCAGCTTCGGACAGGGTTTGTACGAGCAGTACTTC. The chain couples TRBV5-6 to TRBJ2-7; 8 nucleotides line up with TRBD1. Per germline, CDR1 SGHDT and CDR2 YYEEEE. The CDR3 spans 14 residues. V lost 2 bases to trimming and J lost 4 bases; unmatched junction nucleotides: 5.

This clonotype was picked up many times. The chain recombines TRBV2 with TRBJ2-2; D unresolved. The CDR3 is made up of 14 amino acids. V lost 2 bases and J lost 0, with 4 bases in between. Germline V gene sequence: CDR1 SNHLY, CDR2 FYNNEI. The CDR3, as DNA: TGTGCCAGCAGTGAATCAGCGAACACCGGGGAGCTGTTTTTT. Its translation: CASSESANTGELFF.

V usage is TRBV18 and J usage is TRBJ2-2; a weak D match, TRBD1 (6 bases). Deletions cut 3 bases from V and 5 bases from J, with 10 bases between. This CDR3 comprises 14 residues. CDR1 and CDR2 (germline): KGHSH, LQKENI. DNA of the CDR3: TGTGCCAGCTCACCGCCCCAGGGGACCGGGGAGCTGTTTTTT. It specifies CASSPPQGTGELFF.

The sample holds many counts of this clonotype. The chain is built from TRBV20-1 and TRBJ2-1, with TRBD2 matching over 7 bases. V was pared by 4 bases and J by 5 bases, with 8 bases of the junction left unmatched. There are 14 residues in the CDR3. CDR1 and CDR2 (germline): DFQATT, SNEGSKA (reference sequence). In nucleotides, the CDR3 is TGCAGTGCTAATTGGGGGGGTTGGGACAATGAGCAGTTCTTC. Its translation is CSANWGGWDNEQFF.

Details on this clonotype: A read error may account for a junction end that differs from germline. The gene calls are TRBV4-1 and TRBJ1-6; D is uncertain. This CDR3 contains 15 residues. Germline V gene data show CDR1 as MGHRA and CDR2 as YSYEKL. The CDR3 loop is CASKHSASYNLPLHF. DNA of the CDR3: TGTGCCAGCAAGCACTCGGCGTCCTATAATTTACCCCTCCACTTT.

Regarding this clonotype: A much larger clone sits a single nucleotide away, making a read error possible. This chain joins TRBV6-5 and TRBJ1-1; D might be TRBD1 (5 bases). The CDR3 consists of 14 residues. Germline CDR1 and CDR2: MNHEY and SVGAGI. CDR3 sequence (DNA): TGTGTCAGCAGTTTCCAGGGTCGGCGCACTGAAGCTTTCTTT. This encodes CVSSFQGRRTEAFF.

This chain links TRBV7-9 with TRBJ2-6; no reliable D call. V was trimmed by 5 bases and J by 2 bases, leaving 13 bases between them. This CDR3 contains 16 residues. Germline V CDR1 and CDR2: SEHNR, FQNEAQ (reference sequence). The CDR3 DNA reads TGTGCCAGCAGCCCCAGCCTTCGGACTGGGGCCAACGTCCTGACTTTC. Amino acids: CASSPSLRTGANVLTF. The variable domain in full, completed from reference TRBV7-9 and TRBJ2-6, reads DTGVSQNPRHKITKRGQNVTFRCDPISEHNRLYWYRQTLGQGPEFLTYFQNEAQLEKSRLLSDRFSAERPKGSFSTLEIQRTEQGDSAMYLCASSPSLRTGANVLTFGAGSRLTVL.

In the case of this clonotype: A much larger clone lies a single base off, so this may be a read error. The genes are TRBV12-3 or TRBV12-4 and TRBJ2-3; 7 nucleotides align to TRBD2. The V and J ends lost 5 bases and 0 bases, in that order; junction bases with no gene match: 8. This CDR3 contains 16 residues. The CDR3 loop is CASSVGLVTSTDTQYF. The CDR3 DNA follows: TGTGCCAGCAGTGTTGGACTAGTGACAAGCACAGATACGCAGTATTTT.

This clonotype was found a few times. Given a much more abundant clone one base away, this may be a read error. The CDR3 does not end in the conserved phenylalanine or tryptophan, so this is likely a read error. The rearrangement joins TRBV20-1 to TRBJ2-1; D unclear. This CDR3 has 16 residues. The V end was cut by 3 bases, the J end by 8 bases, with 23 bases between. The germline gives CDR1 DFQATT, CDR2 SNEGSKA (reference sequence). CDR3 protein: CSASGDGQSLYDEQFL. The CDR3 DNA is TGCAGTGCTAGCGGTGACGGGCAGAGTCTTTACGATGAGCAGTTCCTC.

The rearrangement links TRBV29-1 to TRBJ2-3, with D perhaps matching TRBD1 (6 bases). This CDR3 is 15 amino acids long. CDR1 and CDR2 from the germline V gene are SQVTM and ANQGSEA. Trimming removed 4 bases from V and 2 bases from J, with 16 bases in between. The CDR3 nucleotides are TGCAGCGTTGCTAGAAGGGGGAGCTCCACAGATACGCAGTATTTT. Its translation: CSVARRGSSTDTQYF.

The CDR3 loop is CSARQGAPGNTIYF. For the CDR3, the DNA is TGCAGTGCTAGACAAGGGGCCCCTGGAAACACCATATATTTT. The genes are TRBV20-1 and TRBJ1-3; possible D gene TRBD1, 5 bases. The V end was cut by 2 bases, the J end by 2 bases, with 10 bases between. The CDR3 contains 14 residues. Germline assignment: CDR1 DFQATT and CDR2 SNEGSKA (reference sequence).